The sequence of this T cell receptor beta chain was determined in a study of OX40 agonist ivuxolimab in advanced cancers. Across the study: An anti-OX40 (CD134) antibody with agonistic activity, ivuxolimab, was administered to patients. There were three patients with partial responses, one having hepatocellular carcinoma and two cutaneous melanoma.

Turning to this clone: Antigen: not known.

Study results and caveats: Antigens targeted by the expanded peripheral T cells were not determined.

Repertoires were generated with immunoSEQ multiplex PCR, while TCRdb's copy carries only in-frame clones and drops some. The sample gives over 100,000 clones, roughly 91% of which show up once; over 0.8% is in the top ten. Germline CDR1 LNHDA, CDR2 SQIVND (reference sequence). Trimming cost V 6 bases and J 6 bases; bases outside gene matches: 19. The CDR3 consists of 18 residues. Any history of autoimmune disease or systemic immunosuppression disqualified patients. The material was CD4+ or CD8+ T cells sorted from blood, obtained in a trial of the OX40 agonist ivuxolimab. V usage is TRBV19 and J usage is TRBJ1-1; the match to TRBD1 covers 10 bases. The source of this sequence is an adult with an advanced solid tumor such as melanoma, head and neck, liver or kidney cancer. The CDR3 is CASRSSLFLTGGDPEAFF. CDR3 bases: TGTGCCAGTAGGTCCTCCCTTTTTCTGACAGGGGGCGACCCTGAAGCTTTCTTT.